This passage covers 3 T cell receptor beta chains from one sample sequenced in a study of tumor-infiltrating lymphocytes in primary liver carcinoma. A primer matching the constant region was used to make TCR beta cDNA from approximately 0.45 ug of total RNA. The TCR beta library was amplified through three nested multiplex PCR rounds in a modified ARM-PCR procedure. TRBV1-TRBV30 forward primers paired with a C-beta reverse primer were used in the first two PCR rounds, which ran roughly 9 cycles each. Using its own MiXCR run on the multiplex PCR reads, TCRdb lists one record per CDR3 protein. Counted here are roughly 100,000 distinct CDR3 sequences, roughly 80% occurring once; the ten biggest clones make up 15% to 20%. From 20-30 mg of unsorted bulk tissue, DNA and RNA were co-extracted together. Source material: liver tumor tissue from sampling region 3. Subset reported: tumor region T3, left-lateral pole. The source of these receptors is a man in his forties or fifties with primary liver carcinoma and hepatitis B virus infection.

On this clonotype: Germline is not matched at one junction end, which may reflect a read error. The chain has TRBV6-6 and TRBJ1-1; TRBD1 matches at 8 bases. This CDR3 has 13 amino acids. CDR1 is MNHNY, CDR2 SVGAGI, per germline (reference sequence). The CDR3 DNA sequence: TGTGCCAGTAGCACAGGGGGGACTGCTGATGCTTTCTTT. It specifies CASSTGGTADAFF.

On this clonotype: A read error may explain this, as a much larger clone is one base away. V is TRBV28 and J is TRBJ1-5; no clear D. V was shortened by 2 bases and J by 7 bases, with 6 bases between the two germline ends. The germline V gene has CDR1 MDHEN and CDR2 SYDVKM. The CDR3 extends over 12 amino acids. The CDR3 bases are TGTGCCAGCAGTTTACGAAGGCAGCCCCAGCATTTT. It specifies CASSLRRQPQHF.

Notes on this clonotype: One end of the junction does not line up with germline, which may come from a read error. The V and J genes are TRBV30 and TRBJ1-5; unclear D gene. The length of the CDR3 is 14 residues. CDR1 and CDR2 (germline): GTSNPN, SVGIG (reference sequence). CDR3 sequence reads: CAWKAEPSNQPRHF. The CDR3 nucleotides are TGTGCCTGGAAGGCCGAGCCGAGCAATCAGCCCCGGCATTTT. The full variable domain, in which reference TRBV30 and TRBJ1-5 provide the parts outside the CDR3, is SQTIHQWPATLVQPVGSPLSLECTVEGTSNPNLYWYRQAAGRGLQLLFYSVGIGQISSEVPQNLSASRPQDRQFILSSKKLLLSDSGFYLCAWKAEPSNQPRHFGDGTRLSIL.